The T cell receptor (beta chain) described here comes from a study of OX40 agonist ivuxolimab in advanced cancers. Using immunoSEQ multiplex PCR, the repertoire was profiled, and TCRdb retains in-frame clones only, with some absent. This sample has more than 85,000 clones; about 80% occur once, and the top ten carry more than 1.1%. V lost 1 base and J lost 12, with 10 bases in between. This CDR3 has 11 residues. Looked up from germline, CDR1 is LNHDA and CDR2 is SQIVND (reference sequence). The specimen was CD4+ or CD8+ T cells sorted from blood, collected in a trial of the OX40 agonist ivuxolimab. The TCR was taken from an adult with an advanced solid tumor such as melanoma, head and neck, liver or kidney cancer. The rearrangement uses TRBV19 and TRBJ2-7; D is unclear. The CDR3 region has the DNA TGTGCCAGTAGTATAGGACCTAGAACGTACTTC. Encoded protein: CASSIGPRTYF.